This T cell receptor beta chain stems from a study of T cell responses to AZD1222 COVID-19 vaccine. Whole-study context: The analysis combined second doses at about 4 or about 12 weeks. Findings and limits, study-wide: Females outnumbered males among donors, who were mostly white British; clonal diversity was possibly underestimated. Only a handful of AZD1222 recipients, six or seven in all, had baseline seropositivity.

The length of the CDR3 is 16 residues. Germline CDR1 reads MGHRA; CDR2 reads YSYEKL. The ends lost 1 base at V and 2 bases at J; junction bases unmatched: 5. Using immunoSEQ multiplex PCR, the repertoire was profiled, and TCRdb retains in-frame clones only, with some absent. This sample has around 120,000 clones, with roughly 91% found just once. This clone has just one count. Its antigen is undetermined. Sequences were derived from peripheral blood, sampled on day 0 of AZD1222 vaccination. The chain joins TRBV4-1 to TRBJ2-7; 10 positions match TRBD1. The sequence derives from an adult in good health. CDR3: CASSQGWDRGPYEQYF. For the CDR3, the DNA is TGCGCCAGCAGCCAAGGCTGGGACAGGGGCCCCTACGAGCAGTACTTC.